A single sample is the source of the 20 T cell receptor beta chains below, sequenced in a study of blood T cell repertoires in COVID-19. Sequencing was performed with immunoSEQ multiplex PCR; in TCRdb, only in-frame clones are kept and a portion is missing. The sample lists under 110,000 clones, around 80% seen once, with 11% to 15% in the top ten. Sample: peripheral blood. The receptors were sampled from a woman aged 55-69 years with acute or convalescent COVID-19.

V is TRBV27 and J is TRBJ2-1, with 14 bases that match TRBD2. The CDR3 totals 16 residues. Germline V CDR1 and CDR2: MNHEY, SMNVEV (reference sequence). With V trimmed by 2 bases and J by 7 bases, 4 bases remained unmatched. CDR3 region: CASSLGTSGGPNEQFF. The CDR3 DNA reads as TGTGCCAGCAGTTTAGGGACTAGCGGGGGCCCAAATGAGCAGTTCTTC.

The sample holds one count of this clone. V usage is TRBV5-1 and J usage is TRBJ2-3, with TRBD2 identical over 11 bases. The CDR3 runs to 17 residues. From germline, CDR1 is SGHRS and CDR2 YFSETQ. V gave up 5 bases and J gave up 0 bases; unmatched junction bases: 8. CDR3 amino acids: CASSLRLAGRSTDTQYF. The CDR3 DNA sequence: TGCGCCAGCAGTTTGCGACTAGCGGGGAGAAGCACAGATACGCAGTATTTT. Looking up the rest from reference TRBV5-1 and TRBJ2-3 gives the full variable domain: KAGVTQTPRYLIKTRGQQVTLSCSPISGHRSVSWYQQTPGQGLQFLFEYFSETQRNKGNFPGRFSGRQFSNSRSEMNVSTLELGDSALYLCASSLRLAGRSTDTQYFGPGTRLTVL.

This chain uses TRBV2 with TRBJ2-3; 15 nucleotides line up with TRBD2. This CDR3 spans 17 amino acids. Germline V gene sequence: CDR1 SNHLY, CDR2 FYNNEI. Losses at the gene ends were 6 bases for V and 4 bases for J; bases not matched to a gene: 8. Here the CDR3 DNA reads TGTGCCAGCAGCCGCCCGGGGACTAGCGGGGGGTCAGATACGCAGTATTTT. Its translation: CASSRPGTSGGSDTQYF.

CDR3: CASSSDPRDYEQYF. The DNA of the CDR3 is TGCGCCAGCAGCTCGGACCCGCGGGACTACGAGCAGTACTTC. The V gene is TRBV5-1, the J gene TRBJ2-7, with TRBD2 as a possible D gene (6 bases). Trimming pared 3 bases from V and 3 bases from J, leaving 13 bases between. Germline assignment: CDR1 SGHRS and CDR2 YFSETQ. This CDR3 contains 14 residues.

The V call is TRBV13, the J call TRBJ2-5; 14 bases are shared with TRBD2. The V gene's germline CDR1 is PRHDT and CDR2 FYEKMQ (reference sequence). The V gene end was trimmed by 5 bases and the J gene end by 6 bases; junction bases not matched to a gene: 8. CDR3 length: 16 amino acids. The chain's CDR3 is CASSLGTSGGLKTQYF. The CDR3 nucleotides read TGTGCCAGCAGCCTTGGGACTAGCGGGGGTTTGAAGACCCAGTACTTC.

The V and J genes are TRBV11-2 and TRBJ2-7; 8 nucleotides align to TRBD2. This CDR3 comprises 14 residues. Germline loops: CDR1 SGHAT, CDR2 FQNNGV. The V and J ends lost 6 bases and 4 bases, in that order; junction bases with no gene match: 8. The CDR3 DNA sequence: TGTGCCAGCAGGTTAATAGCGGGAACATACGAGCAGTACTTC. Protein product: CASRLIAGTYEQYF.

Here the CDR3 DNA reads TGTGCCACCGGGGACAGGACCACAGATACGCAGTATTTT. Its protein product is CATGDRTTDTQYF. V and J are TRBV24-1 and TRBJ2-3, with 8 bases lining up with TRBD1. The CDR3 runs to 13 residues. Germline-derived CDR1 and CDR2 are KGHDR and SFDVKD. V lost 9 bases, J lost 2 bases, and 3 bases stayed unmatched.

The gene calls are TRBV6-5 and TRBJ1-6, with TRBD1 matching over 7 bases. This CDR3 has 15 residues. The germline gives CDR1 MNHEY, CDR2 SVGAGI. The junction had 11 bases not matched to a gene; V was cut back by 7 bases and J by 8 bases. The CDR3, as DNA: TGTGCCAGCACCGGGACCACAGGGGTCCATTCACCCCTCCACTTT. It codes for CASTGTTGVHSPLHF.

CDR3 sequence: CASSIPGMNTEAFF. The CDR3 bases are TGTGCCAGTAGTATTCCGGGGATGAACACTGAAGCTTTCTTT. The rearrangement joins TRBV19 to TRBJ1-1; D not certain. The CDR3 runs 14 residues. Germline V lookup: CDR1 LNHDA, CDR2 SQIVND (reference sequence). The ends were cut back, 3 bases at V and 0 bases at J, with 8 bases in the middle.

CDR3 residues: CASRAGINLAKNIQYF. The CDR3 DNA reads as TGTGCCAGCAGGGCAGGTATTAACCTAGCCAAAAACATTCAGTACTTC. V and J are TRBV27 and TRBJ2-4; no clear D gene. The V end was cut by 6 bases, the J end by 0 bases, with 15 bases between. Germline CDR1 reads MNHEY; CDR2 reads SMNVEV (reference sequence). The CDR3 covers 16 residues.

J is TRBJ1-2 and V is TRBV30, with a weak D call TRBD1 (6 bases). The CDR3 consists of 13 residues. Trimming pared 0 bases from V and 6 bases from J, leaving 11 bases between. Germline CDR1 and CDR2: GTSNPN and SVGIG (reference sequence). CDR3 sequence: CAWSVNEGDGYTF. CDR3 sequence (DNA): TGTGCCTGGAGTGTAAACGAGGGGGATGGCTACACCTTC.

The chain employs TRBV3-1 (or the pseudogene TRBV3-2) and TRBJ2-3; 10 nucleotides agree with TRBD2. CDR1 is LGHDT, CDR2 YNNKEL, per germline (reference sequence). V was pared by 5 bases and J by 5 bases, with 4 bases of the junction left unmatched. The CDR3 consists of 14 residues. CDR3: CASSTRTSGDTQYF. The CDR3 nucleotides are TGTGCCAGCAGCACTCGGACTAGCGGAGATACGCAGTATTTT.

The CDR3: CASSPGNQPQHF. CDR3 nucleotides: TGTGCCAGCAGCCCGGGAAATCAGCCCCAGCATTTT. The chain uses TRBV3-1 (or the pseudogene TRBV3-2) and TRBJ1-5; D is ambiguous. The CDR3 loop spans 12 amino acids. Between the trimmed V and J ends, which lost 4 bases and 4 bases, there was a span of 5 bases. Germline V gene data show CDR1 as LGHDT and CDR2 as YNNKEL (reference sequence).

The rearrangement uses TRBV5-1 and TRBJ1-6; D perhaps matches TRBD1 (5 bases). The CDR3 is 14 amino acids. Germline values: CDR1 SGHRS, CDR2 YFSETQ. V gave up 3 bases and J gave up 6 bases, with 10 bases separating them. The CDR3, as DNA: TGCGCCAGCAGCTCGACAGAAATTAATTCACCCCTCCACTTT. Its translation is CASSSTEINSPLHF.

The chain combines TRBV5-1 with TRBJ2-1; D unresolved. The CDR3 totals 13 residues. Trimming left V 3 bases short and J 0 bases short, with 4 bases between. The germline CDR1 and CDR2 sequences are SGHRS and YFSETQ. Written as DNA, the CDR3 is TGCGCCAGCAGCTGGAGCTCCTACAATGAGCAGTTCTTC. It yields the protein CASSWSSYNEQFF.

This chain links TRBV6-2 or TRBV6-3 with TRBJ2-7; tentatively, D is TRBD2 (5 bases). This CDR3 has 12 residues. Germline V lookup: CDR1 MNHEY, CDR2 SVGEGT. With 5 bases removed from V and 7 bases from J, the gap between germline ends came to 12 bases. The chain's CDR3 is CASSDLEREQYF. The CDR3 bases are TGTGCCAGCAGTGATCTGGAGCGGGAGCAGTACTTC.

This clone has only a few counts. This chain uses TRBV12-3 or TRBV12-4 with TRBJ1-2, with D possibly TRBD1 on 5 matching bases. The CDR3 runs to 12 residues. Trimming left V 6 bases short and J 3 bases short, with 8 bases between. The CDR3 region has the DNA TGTGCCAGCAGCGGCAGGGACTATGGCTACACCTTC. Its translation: CASSGRDYGYTF.

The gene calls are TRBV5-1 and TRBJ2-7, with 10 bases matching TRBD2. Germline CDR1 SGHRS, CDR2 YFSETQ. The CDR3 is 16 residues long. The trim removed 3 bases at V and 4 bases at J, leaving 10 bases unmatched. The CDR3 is CASSSRASGSLYEQYF. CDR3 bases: TGCGCCAGCAGCTCGAGGGCTAGCGGGAGCTTATACGAGCAGTACTTC.

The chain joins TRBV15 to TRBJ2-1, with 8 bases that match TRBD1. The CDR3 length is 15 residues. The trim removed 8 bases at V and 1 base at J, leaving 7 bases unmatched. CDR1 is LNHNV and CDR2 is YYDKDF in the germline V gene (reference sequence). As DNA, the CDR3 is TGTGCCACCTTAGGACAGGGCGTGTCCTACAATGAGCAGTTCTTC. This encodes CATLGQGVSYNEQFF.

This CDR3 reads CASSAVQGSGYTF. The CDR3 DNA reads as TGTGCCAGCAGTGCGGTACAGGGTTCTGGCTACACCTTC. J is TRBJ1-2 and V is TRBV6-4; weak D call: TRBD1 (6 bases). This CDR3 is built from 13 residues. Germline lookup yields CDR1 MRHNA and CDR2 SNTAGT. V was trimmed by 4 bases and J by 7 bases, leaving 13 bases between them.